This TCR beta chain was sequenced for a study of T cell responses to AZD1222 COVID-19 vaccine. Study results and limitations: In all cases, repertoires were sampled only after the peak T cell response. Clonal diversity may have been underestimated, and the donors were mostly white British, with more females than males. Vaccine-related CD4 TCRs covered spike, predominating at 160-218 and 743-854.

V dropped 5 bases and J dropped 7 bases, with 24 bases sitting between them. The CDR3 has 17 residues. Germline CDR1 reads MNHNY; CDR2 reads SVGAGI (reference sequence). Clones were sequenced by immunoSEQ multiplex PCR, and TCRdb holds only the in-frame ones, with some missing. The sample lists over 120,000 clones; about 93% were seen once. Concerning this clone: Its antigen is unknown.

This sequence joins TRBV6-6 and TRBJ1-5; possibly TRBD1 for D (5 bases). Sequenced material: peripheral blood, taken on day 0 of AZD1222 vaccination. The receptor was isolated from an adult in good health. The CDR3 DNA reads TGTGCCAGCAGTCCGATCCCGACGGGCAGGGCGAGACAGCCCCAGCATTTT. Amino acid sequence: CASSPIPTGRARQPQHF.